Presented here are 14 T cell receptor beta chains from one specimen sequenced in a study of blood T cell repertoires in COVID-19. Here immunoSEQ multiplex PCR was the method, and the copy in TCRdb shows in-frame clones only, minus some. This table holds fewer than 250,000 clones, about 83% found once. The material sequenced was peripheral blood. Receptors were obtained from a woman aged 45-59 years with acute or convalescent COVID-19.

The chain uses TRBV15 and TRBJ1-3; 7 bases fit TRBD1. The J segment lost 2 bases and the V segment lost 5 bases, leaving 9 bases of the junction unmatched. Germline CDR1 reads LNHNV; CDR2 reads YYDKDF (reference sequence). This CDR3 has 16 residues. The DNA for the CDR3 is TGTGCCACCAGCGGGATAGAGGGGGCGGCTGGAAACACCATATATTTT. Translation gives CATSGIEGAAGNTIYF.

The V and J genes are TRBV6-2 or TRBV6-3 and TRBJ2-1; 10 positions match TRBD2. The V and J ends lost 5 bases and 3 bases, in that order; junction bases with no gene match: 4. The germline CDR1 and CDR2 sequences are MNHEY and SVGEGT. This CDR3 has 15 amino acids. This chain's CDR3 is CASSLASGGYNEQFF. In DNA, the CDR3 is TGTGCCAGCAGTCTGGCTAGCGGGGGCTACAATGAGCAGTTCTTC.

The chain employs TRBV2 and TRBJ2-1; D is perhaps TRBD1 (6 bases). The length of the CDR3 is 13 residues. Germline loops: CDR1 SNHLY, CDR2 FYNNEI. V gave up 7 bases and J gave up 6 bases, with 13 bases separating them. This chain's CDR3 is CASTDSFSNEQFF. The CDR3, as DNA: TGTGCCAGCACGGACAGCTTCTCCAATGAGCAGTTCTTC.

This clone has just a few counts. This chain links TRBV3-1 (or the pseudogene TRBV3-2) with TRBJ1-6, with TRBD1 as a possible D gene (5 bases). Germline values: CDR1 LGHDT, CDR2 YNNKEL (reference sequence). The CDR3 contains 11 residues. Trimming removed 11 bases at V and 6 bases at J, with 8 bases between. The CDR3 DNA sequence: TGTGCCTCGGGGGGTAATTCACCCCTCCACTTT. The encoded protein is CASGGNSPLHF.

This clone was picked up one time. The chain combines TRBV12-3 or TRBV12-4 with TRBJ1-1, with a tentative D call TRBD1 (5 bases). The CDR3 sequence is 13 residues long. Trimming took off 4 bases at V and 1 base at J, with 7 bases between the two ends. CDR3 nucleotide sequence: TGTGCCAGCAGTTCCGGACAGAACACTGAAGCTTTCTTT. It codes for CASSSGQNTEAFF.

J is TRBJ1-2 and V is TRBV24-1, with unresolved D. Germline CDR1 is KGHDR and CDR2 is SFDVKD. Trimming stripped 6 bases from V and 3 bases from J, with 7 bases between. The CDR3 runs to 12 residues. For the CDR3, the DNA is TGTGCCACCAGTTCAGGTCACTATGGCTACACCTTC. Its protein is CATSSGHYGYTF.

The chain links TRBV6-5 to TRBJ2-7; 7 nucleotides align to TRBD1. The CDR3 consists of 14 residues. Germline values: CDR1 MNHEY, CDR2 SVGAGI. Unmatched junction bases numbered 8, after V lost 6 bases and J lost 3 bases. CDR3 residues: CASRTGTAIYEQYF. The DNA for the CDR3 is TGTGCCAGCAGAACCGGGACAGCGATCTACGAGCAGTACTTC.

This clone was seen only a few times. The CDR3 protein is CASSQDGWETQYF. The CDR3 DNA follows: TGTGCCAGCAGCCAAGACGGGTGGGAGACCCAGTACTTC. The V and J genes are TRBV4-2 and TRBJ2-5; no definite D call. V shed 0 bases and J shed 5 bases, with 7 bases lying between them. Germline loops: CDR1 LGHNA, CDR2 YNFKEQ. The CDR3 runs to 13 residues.

This clone was detected only once. The chain carries TRBV5-1 and TRBJ2-5, with 7 bases identical to TRBD2. Unmatched junction bases numbered 5, after V lost 0 bases and J lost 0 bases. Germline V CDR1 and CDR2: SGHRS, YFSETQ. The CDR3 loop spans 16 amino acids. In DNA, the CDR3 is TGCGCCAGCAGCTTGGCTGGGCGGGGGTACCAAGAGACCCAGTACTTC. This translates into CASSLAGRGYQETQYF.

This clone was detected only once. The rearrangement joins TRBV28 to TRBJ2-5, with 10 bases identical to TRBD1. Looked up from germline, CDR1 is MDHEN and CDR2 is SYDVKM. The ends lost 4 bases at V and 7 bases at J; junction bases unmatched: 9. CDR3 length equals 15 residues. CDR3 nucleotide sequence: TGTGCCAGCAGTTCTCCGGACAGGGGGATTAGGACCCAGTACTTC. Translated, it gives CASSSPDRGIRTQYF.

This chain joins TRBV5-6 and TRBJ1-2; TRBD1 is a possible D gene (6 bases). Germline V gene lookup returns CDR1 SGHDT and CDR2 YYEEEE. Trimming removed 3 bases at V and 4 bases at J, with 13 bases between. CDR3 length equals 14 residues. The CDR3 loop is CASSSGPRGYGYTF. The DNA for the CDR3 is TGTGCCAGCAGCTCCGGGCCCAGGGGCTATGGCTACACCTTC.

The chain has TRBV18 and TRBJ2-3, with D possibly matching TRBD1 (5 bases). Germline V lookup: CDR1 KGHSH, CDR2 LQKENI. The CDR3 contains 14 residues. The V end was cut by 6 bases, the J end by 1 base, with 11 bases between. CDR3 bases: TGTGCCAGCTCTCCAGGGCGACGCACAGATACGCAGTATTTT. Its translation is CASSPGRRTDTQYF.

The genes are TRBV4-1 and TRBJ1-5; D is undetermined. Germline CDR1 reads MGHRA; CDR2 reads YSYEKL. The CDR3 is 14 residues long. V gave up 0 bases and J gave up 5 bases, with 8 bases separating them. For the CDR3, the DNA is TGCGCCAGCAGCCAAGATTGGAGCGATCAGCCCCAGCATTTT. Protein: CASSQDWSDQPQHF.

This clone was seen a single time. V and J are TRBV10-3 and TRBJ1-6, with TRBD1 matching over 7 bases. Trimming cost V 0 bases and J 7 bases; bases outside gene matches: 0. Germline lookup yields CDR1 ENHRY and CDR2 SYGVKD. This CDR3 contains 14 residues. The CDR3 sequence is CAISESRGNSPLHF. CDR3 DNA: TGTGCCATCAGTGAGTCCAGGGGGAATTCACCCCTCCACTTT.